The rows below give T cell receptor beta chains drawn from one sample of a study of T cell responses to AZD1222 COVID-19 vaccine. Sequencing was performed with immunoSEQ multiplex PCR; in TCRdb, only in-frame clones are kept and a portion is missing. Of about 160,000 clones in the sample, roughly 90% were seen once. This specimen consisted of peripheral blood, obtained 28 days after the second AZD1222 dose. The receptors here all came from an adult who received the AZD1222 COVID-19 vaccine. CDR3s include the opening cysteine and the closing phenylalanine or tryptophan. A D gene is named only where the DNA matches it firmly. Where a row states a size, it is once, few, many or the class of an expanded clone; other rows omit it.

V gene,D gene,J gene,clone size,CDR3 protein,CDR3 DNA
TRBV5-6,-,TRBJ2-1,-,CASSSRRDLPDNEQFF,TGTGCCAGCAGTTCTCGCCGGGACTTACCAGACAATGAGCAGTTCTTC
TRBV6-2/TRBV6-3,-,TRBJ1-5,-,CASSYPSGMIGNQPQHF,TGTGCCAGCAGTTACCCCTCAGGGATGATTGGCAATCAGCCCCAGCATTTT
TRBV6-6,-,TRBJ1-1,-,CAANSDTEAFF,TGTGCCGCAAATTCGGACACGGAAGCTTTCTTT
TRBV15,TRBD1,TRBJ1-1,few,CATSRPQTGGHTEAFF,TGTGCCACCAGCCGACCCCAGACAGGGGGCCACACTGAAGCTTTCTTT
TRBV12-3/TRBV12-4,-,TRBJ2-1,-,CASSLEGGDEQFF,TGTGCCAGCAGTCTGGAAGGAGGCGATGAGCAGTTCTTC
TRBV3-1/TRBV3-2,TRBD1,TRBJ1-3,-,CASSQAQTGARNTIYF,TGTGCCAGCAGCCAAGCCCAGACAGGGGCCCGGAACACCATATATTTT
TRBV25-1,-,TRBJ2-2,-,CASSEYQGGTGELFF,TGTGCCAGCAGTGAATATCAAGGTGGCACCGGGGAGCTGTTTTTT
TRBV4-3,-,TRBJ1-2,-,CASSQETPGRLSGGYTF,TGCGCCAGCAGCCAAGAAACCCCAGGCAGACTCTCAGGTGGCTACACCTTC
TRBV7-9,TRBD2,TRBJ2-3,-,CASSPSGEVTDTQYF,TGTGCCAGCAGCCCGAGCGGGGAGGTCACAGATACGCAGTATTTT
TRBV7-8,-,TRBJ1-2,-,CASSSGSEGGYTF,TGTGCCAGCAGCTCGGGATCCGAGGGGGGCTACACCTTC
TRBV11-2,TRBD2,TRBJ2-5,-,CASSLGLAGGLGETQYF,TGTGCCAGCAGCTTAGGGCTAGCGGGGGGGCTCGGAGAGACCCAGTACTTC
TRBV3-1/TRBV3-2,-,TRBJ2-1,-,CASSHGILYNEQFF,TGTGCCAGCAGCCATGGTATACTTTACAATGAGCAGTTCTTC
TRBV6-1,-,TRBJ2-2,-,CASSEPVRELFF,TGTGCCAGCAGTGAGCCGGTCCGGGAGCTGTTTTTT
TRBV30,-,TRBJ1-1,-,CAWRRGGLNTEAFF,TGTGCCTGGAGGCGTGGAGGGCTGAACACTGAAGCTTTCTTT
TRBV6-1,-,TRBJ1-2,-,CASSEAGWTTYGYTF,TGTGCCAGCAGTGAAGCGGGTTGGACTACCTATGGCTACACCTTC
TRBV27,TRBD1,TRBJ1-2,-,CASSLGRGGGYGYTF,TGTGCCAGCAGTTTGGGCCGAGGGGGCGGTTATGGCTACACCTTC
TRBV5-4,-,TRBJ1-1,-,CASSLYGSTEAFF,TGTGCCAGCAGCTTATATGGGAGCACTGAAGCTTTCTTT
TRBV6-1,TRBD1,TRBJ2-1,-,CASSDHRGNEQFF,TGTGCCAGCAGTGACCACAGGGGAAATGAGCAGTTCTTC
TRBV6-4,-,TRBJ1-2,-,CASSDEGRYGYTF,TGTGCCAGCAGTGACGAGGGGCGCTATGGCTACACCTTC
TRBV3-1/TRBV3-2,TRBD1,TRBJ2-4,-,CASSPRPPGQLAKNIQYF,TGTGCCAGCAGCCCCCGCCCCCCGGGACAGCTAGCCAAAAACATTCAGTACTTC
TRBV5-1,-,TRBJ2-3,once,CASSYGTATDTQYF,TGCGCCAGCAGCTACGGGACTGCCACAGATACGCAGTATTTT
TRBV5-4,TRBD1,TRBJ1-1,-,CASSLGTEVTEAFF,TGTGCCAGCAGCTTAGGGACAGAAGTCACTGAAGCTTTCTTT
TRBV3-1/TRBV3-2,-,TRBJ2-5,-,CASSPLLETQYF,TGTGCCAGCAGCCCCCTCTTGGAGACCCAGTACTTC
TRBV27,TRBD1,TRBJ1-2,-,CASSLSIGQGSGGYTF,TGTGCCAGCAGTTTATCGATCGGACAGGGCTCTGGAGGCTACACCTTC
TRBV19,-,TRBJ1-2,-,CASSIGQGWYGYTF,TGTGCCAGTAGTATAGGGCAAGGGTGGTATGGCTACACCTTC
TRBV30,TRBD1,TRBJ1-5,few,CAWSNLDRENQPQHF,TGTGCCTGGAGTAACTTAGACAGGGAGAATCAGCCCCAGCATTTT
TRBV3-1/TRBV3-2,-,TRBJ1-2,few,CASSPTRWRNYGYTF,TGTGCCAGCAGCCCAACCCGGTGGCGGAACTATGGCTACACCTTC